This TCR beta chain was identified in a study of blood T cell repertoires in COVID-19 (dated by TCRdb to the early 2020s). Regarding the study in general: The collaborator samples originated in the United States, Italy and Spain and spanned the acute and convalescent phases of COVID-19. The prospective study material was composed of cDNA or gDNA derived from T cells, B-cell-depleted T cells, or PBMCs. Deeply sampled blood TCRbeta repertoires from subjects exposed to, actively infected with, or recovered from COVID-19 were included in the dataset. The repertoires were made available in a free public database intended to serve as a resource for research on the immune response to SARS-CoV-2. Samples were obtained from the ongoing ImmuneRACE study (first 160 participants) and from 1,254 subjects provided by 6 global collaborators. Nearly every sample came with metadata listing a de-identified subject ID, COVID-19 status, age in years and sex. Where available, HLA class I and class II types were obtained from metadata supplied by the sample provider rather than from assay-based typing. Paper-wide results and their limitations: The quantity of clinical and demographic metadata differed by source and by participant and was supplied without curation.

This clone was picked up one time. There is no known antigen for this receptor. No base quality values were provided; no much bigger clone lies one nucleotide off. Measured from the cysteine to the phenylalanine, the CDR3 is 15 residues long. Here the CDR3 DNA is all that survives: 45 bases in frame from base 1. At the junction V is shortened by 6 bases and J by 1 base; bases outside the gene matches: 5. CDR1 WSHSY and CDR2 SAAADI are derived from the germline V gene. The immunoSEQ Assay, a bias-controlled multiplex PCR, was used to amplify TCRbeta CDR3 regions from genomic DNA. Per the original workflow: Within the assay, amplification of reference gene primers was used to estimate how many nucleated cells each sample contained. Sequence reads were collapsed and filtered to measure the absolute abundance of every unique TCRbeta CDR3 rearrangement. For each sample, productive Simpson clonality was calculated by taking the square root of Simpson's diversity index across productive rearrangements. Drawn from immuneACCESS, this table holds only the in-frame rearrangements with V and J called that TCRdb kept. Clones are partly lost; checked studies trace under half to an unresolved V gene and leave the rest unexplained. That table gives V, J and clone size, and the DNA gave D and trimming. The sample table records 80,000 to 100,000 clones; around nine tenths of these occur just once. The ten largest account for around 10% of the sample.

Each collaborating institution followed its own protocols to collect whole blood in K2EDTA tubes. Collaborator samples were shipped for TCRbeta analysis as frozen whole blood, isolated PBMCs, or DNA extracted from either sample type. The receptor comes from a man aged 45-65 years with acute or convalescent COVID-19. The sample taken for sequencing was peripheral blood. The rearranged segments are TRBV10-2 and TRBJ2-2; 7 bases in the middle match TRBD1. The DNA reads TGCGCCAGCAGGCGTTGGACAGGGAACACCGGGGAGCTGTTTTTT. This gives the protein CASRRWTGNTGELFF.